What follows describes a single T cell receptor beta chain. This entry comes from a study of T cells in Graves' hyperthyroidism and ophthalmopathy. Stability of Graves' hyperthyroidism was defined as absent ophthalmopathy progression within 18 months. The TCR beta CDR3 regions underwent amplification using RNA transcripts as the source. TCR CDR3 underwent first-round RT-PCR with the HTBI primer set. From the multiplex PCR reads, TCRdb called clonotypes with MiXCR, one entry per CDR3 protein. The sample holds over 700,000 distinct CDR3 sequences; roughly a third are singletons and the top ten take around 29%. The CDR3 is 13 residues long. Germline V CDR1 and CDR2: MNHEY, SVGEGT. With 3 bases removed from V and 8 bases from J, the gap between germline ends came to 13 bases.

The chain combines TRBV6-2 or TRBV6-3 with TRBJ1-1, with D unclear. This clonotype was obtained from a woman aged 40 to 55 with Graves' hyperthyroidism. Sequenced: blood. The chain's CDR3 is CASSYIEKVEAFF. The DNA of the CDR3 is TGTGCCAGCAGTTATATCGAGAAGGTAGAAGCTTTCTTT.